This T cell receptor beta chain derives from a study of human T cells and chemical hapten exposure. This CDR3 has 15 amino acids. Unmatched junction bases numbered 6, after V lost 6 bases and J lost 1 base. Looked up from germline, CDR1 is MNHEY and CDR2 is SVGEGT. Sample time point: healthy volunteer bleed at 2 weeks. RNA extraction used unfractionated whole blood as the source of total RNA. The table lists this clonotype with a few counts. Unique molecular identifiers were affixed to discrete cDNA molecules within the library. Per the original methods: Sequenced samples showed a median of 95,638 TCRs each, with counts running from about 20,000 to 690,000. MiXCR was run by TCRdb on the RACE reads, yielding one entry per CDR3 protein. TCRdb, rather than the study authors, made the V and J calls. This table has approximately 97,000 distinct CDR3 sequences, approximately 9% appearing once.

Material for sequencing was whole blood. The V call is TRBV6-2 or TRBV6-3, the J call TRBJ1-5; TRBD1 matches 7 bases. The TCR was taken from a female donor in good health. Some clones in this sample may be carry-over from other donors' samples. The CDR3 protein is CASSPDRDSNQPQHF. CDR3 nucleotides: TGTGCCAGCAGCCCAGACAGGGACAGCAATCAGCCCCAGCATTTT.